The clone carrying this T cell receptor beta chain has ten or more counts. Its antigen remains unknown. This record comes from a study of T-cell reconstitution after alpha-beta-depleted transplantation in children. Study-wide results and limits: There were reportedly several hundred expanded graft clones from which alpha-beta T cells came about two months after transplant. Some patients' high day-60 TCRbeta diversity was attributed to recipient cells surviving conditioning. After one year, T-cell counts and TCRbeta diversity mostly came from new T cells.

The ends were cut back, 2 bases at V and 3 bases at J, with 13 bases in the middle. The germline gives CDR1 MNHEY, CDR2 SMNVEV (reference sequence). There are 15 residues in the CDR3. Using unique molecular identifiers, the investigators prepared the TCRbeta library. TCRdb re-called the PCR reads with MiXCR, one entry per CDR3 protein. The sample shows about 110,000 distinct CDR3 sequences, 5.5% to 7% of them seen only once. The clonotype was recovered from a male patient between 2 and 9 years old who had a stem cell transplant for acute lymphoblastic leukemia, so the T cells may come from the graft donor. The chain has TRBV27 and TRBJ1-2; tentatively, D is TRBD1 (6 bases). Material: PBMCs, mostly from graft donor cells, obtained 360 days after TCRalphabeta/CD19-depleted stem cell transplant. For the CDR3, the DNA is TGTGCCAGCAGTTTAGAGGGGGGCGCGTACTATGGCTACACCTTC. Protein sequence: CASSLEGGAYYGYTF.